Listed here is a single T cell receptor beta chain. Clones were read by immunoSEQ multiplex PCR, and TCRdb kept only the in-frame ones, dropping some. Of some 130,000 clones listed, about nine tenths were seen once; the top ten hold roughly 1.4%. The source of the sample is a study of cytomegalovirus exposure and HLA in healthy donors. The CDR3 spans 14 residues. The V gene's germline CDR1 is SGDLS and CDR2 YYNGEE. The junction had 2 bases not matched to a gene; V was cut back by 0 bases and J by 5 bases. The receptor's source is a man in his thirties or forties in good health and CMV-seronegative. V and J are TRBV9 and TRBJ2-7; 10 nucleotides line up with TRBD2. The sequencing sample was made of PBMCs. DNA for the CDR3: TGTGCCAGCAGCGTAGAACTAGCGGGAAACGAGCAGTACTTC. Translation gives CASSVELAGNEQYF.